This T cell receptor beta chain was found in a study of T cell changes during pregnancy in multiple sclerosis. Generated by immunoSEQ multiplex PCR, the TCRdb table keeps only in-frame clones and is missing some. The profile covers 60,000 to 75,000 clones, with 90% to 95% appearing a single time and around 1.5% taken by the ten largest. This clone was observed a single time. V was trimmed by 2 bases and J by 0 bases, leaving 4 bases between them. Germline V CDR1 and CDR2: MDHEN, SYDVKM. CDR3 length: 14 amino acids. This specimen consisted of peripheral blood, obtained in the second trimester of pregnancy. The chain uses TRBV28 and TRBJ1-4, with D unclear. This clonotype was sampled from a female donor in good health, enrolled as a control in a pregnancy study. The CDR3 sequence is CASSLQTTNEKLFF. As DNA, the CDR3 is TGTGCCAGCAGTTTACAGACAACTAATGAAAAACTGTTTTTT.